This T cell receptor beta chain appears in the sequencing data of a study of CD8 T cells in Susac syndrome. Study results and caveats: Regarding the TCR sequencing and HLA analysis, the study admitted that a relatively small number of individuals were involved.

On this clonotype: Its antigen is unknown.

The CDR3 has 12 residues. Trimming took off 10 bases at V and 1 base at J, with 10 bases between the two ends. Germline CDR1 MDHEN, CDR2 SYDVKM. An input of roughly 0.5 to 1 ug of RNA was subjected to reverse transcription using random hexamers. Across 54 Vbeta and 13 Jbeta, TCR beta CDR3 was amplified with immunoSEQ multiplex PCR. MiXCR was run by TCRdb on the immunoSEQ multiplex PCR reads, yielding one entry per CDR3 protein. The profile shows about 120,000 distinct CDR3 sequences, around 94% of them singletons. Sequencing was performed on CD4+ T cells from PBMCs. The V and J genes are TRBV28 and TRBJ1-2, with D perhaps matching TRBD1 (5 bases). The receptor was isolated from a human donor in good health. The CDR3 spells CATAQVNYGYTF. DNA for the CDR3: TGTGCCACCGCACAGGTTAACTATGGCTACACCTTC.